Listed here are 28 T cell receptor beta chains from one sample, sequenced in a study of cytomegalovirus exposure and HLA in healthy donors. A multiplex PCR was run with 60 Vbeta primers and 13 Jbeta primers. Assay: immunoSEQ multiplex PCR; the TCRdb copy retains only in-frame clones and omits some. The data contain roughly 100,000 clones, more than 70% of them singletons. Sequencing used PBMCs. These receptors were taken from a man younger than 40 in good health and CMV-seronegative.

This sequence joins TRBV30 and TRBJ1-2; 8 nucleotides match TRBD1. The germline V gene encodes CDR1 GTSNPN and CDR2 SVGIG (reference sequence). The trim removed 3 bases at V and 6 bases at J, leaving 3 bases unmatched. CDR3 length: 12 residues. CDR3: CAWRQGADGYTF. The CDR3 coding sequence is TGTGCCTGGAGGCAGGGGGCAGATGGCTACACCTTC.

The chain links TRBV5-6 to TRBJ2-1; D call uncertain. Germline V gene lookup returns CDR1 SGHDT and CDR2 YYEEEE. The CDR3 is 13 residues long. V gave up 2 bases and J gave up 0 bases, with 3 bases separating them. As DNA, the CDR3 is TGTGCCAGCAGCTTCCTCTCCTACAATGAGCAGTTCTTC. It codes for CASSFLSYNEQFF.

The chain uses TRBV7-9 and TRBJ1-3, with TRBD1 identical over 7 bases. Germline V CDR1 and CDR2: SEHNR, FQNEAQ (reference sequence). V lost 0 bases to trimming and J lost 7 bases; unmatched junction nucleotides: 3. The CDR3 contains 14 residues. In DNA, the CDR3 is TGTGCCAGCAGCTTAGCTCACAGGGGCAACACCATATATTTT. Residues: CASSLAHRGNTIYF.

The chain recombines TRBV6-5 with TRBJ1-2; a possible D gene is TRBD1 (6 bases). The CDR3 extends over 12 amino acids. V was pared by 11 bases and J by 2 bases, with 12 bases between. Per the germline V gene, CDR1 is MNHEY and CDR2 is SVGAGI. Here the CDR3 DNA reads TGTGCCGCTGGGGGGGCGAACTATGGCTACACCTTC. Amino acids: CAAGGANYGYTF.

This clone was observed a handful of times. CDR3 nucleotides: TGTGCCAGTAGTATGGAGTATGAGCCCCAGCATTTT. Protein product: CASSMEYEPQHF. The rearrangement uses TRBV19 and TRBJ1-5; D unclear. There are 12 residues in the CDR3. The germline gives CDR1 LNHDA, CDR2 SQIVND (reference sequence). V lost 3 bases to trimming and J lost 8 bases, with 8 bases between them.

This rearrangement joins TRBV19 to TRBJ2-7; tentatively, D is TRBD1 (8 bases). CDR3 length: 13 residues. Germline V gene data show CDR1 as LNHDA and CDR2 as SQIVND (reference sequence). The V end lost 5 bases, the J end lost 6 bases, and 14 bases lay between the germline ends. In DNA form, the CDR3 reads TGTGCCAGTAGTCAGACAGGGGAGGGCGAGCAGTACTTC. Translating gives CASSQTGEGEQYF.

The rearrangement links TRBV13 to TRBJ2-1; 7 positions agree with TRBD2. This CDR3 is 15 amino acids long. The V gene's germline CDR1 is PRHDT and CDR2 FYEKMQ (reference sequence). The J segment lost 4 bases and the V segment lost 4 bases, leaving 7 bases of the junction unmatched. The CDR3 region has the DNA TGTGCCAGCAGCTCGCCTAGCGGTAGTTACAATGAGCAGTTCTTC. It translates to CASSSPSGSYNEQFF.

This clone was detected a few times. The CDR3 DNA sequence: TGTGCCATCAGGACAGTTGGAAACACCATATATTTT. This gives the protein CAIRTVGNTIYF. This chain uses TRBV10-3 with TRBJ1-3; perhaps TRBD1 as D (5 bases). V lost 6 bases, J lost 3 bases, and 6 bases lay in between. Germline-derived CDR1 and CDR2 are ENHRY and SYGVKD. CDR3 size: 12 residues.

The chain employs TRBV11-3 and TRBJ2-3, with D possibly TRBD2 on 6 matching bases. CDR1 and CDR2 (germline): SGHNT, YENEEA. The CDR3 contains 14 residues. V lost 5 bases to trimming and J lost 1 base, with 10 bases between them. CDR3 loop: CASSETRGTDTQYF. The CDR3, as DNA: TGTGCCAGCAGCGAGACTAGAGGCACAGATACGCAGTATTTT.

The V call is TRBV7-9, the J call TRBJ1-2; maybe TRBD1 (5 bases). The germline V and J ends were trimmed by 6 bases and 7 bases, with 12 bases remaining between them. Germline V lookup: CDR1 SEHNR, CDR2 FQNEAQ (reference sequence). This CDR3 is 12 amino acids long. Here the CDR3 reads CASRGTARGYTF. The DNA for the CDR3 is TGTGCCAGCAGAGGGACTGCGCGTGGCTACACCTTC.

The chain is built from TRBV19 and TRBJ2-1, with 9 positions matching TRBD2. The CDR3 is 16 amino acids. J gave up 1 base and V 7 bases, and 8 bases lay outside the gene matches. Germline V gives CDR1 LNHDA, CDR2 SQIVND (reference sequence). As DNA, the CDR3 is TGTGCCAGTAAATCCAGTAGCGGGGGTTCCTACAATGAGCAGTTCTTC. This codes for CASKSSSGGSYNEQFF.

The CDR3 spells CASSEDRGNTDTQYF. The CDR3 DNA follows: TGTGCCAGCAGTGAAGACAGGGGGAACACAGATACGCAGTATTTT. The chain links TRBV2 to TRBJ2-3; the match to TRBD1 covers 8 bases. Germline V gene sequence: CDR1 SNHLY, CDR2 FYNNEI. Trimming removed 1 base from V and 2 bases from J; junction bases left unmatched: 2. This CDR3 has 15 residues.

The gene calls are TRBV4-3 and TRBJ2-2, with D maybe TRBD1 (5 bases). This CDR3 contains 16 residues. Trimming left V 4 bases short and J 6 bases short, with 18 bases between. Germline CDR1 and CDR2: LGHNA and YSLEER. CDR3 residues: CASSLLKGQGAGELFF. The CDR3 nucleotides read TGCGCCAGCAGCCTCCTTAAGGGGCAAGGGGCCGGGGAGCTGTTTTTT.

The chain recombines TRBV2 with TRBJ2-2; D call uncertain. The germline gives CDR1 SNHLY, CDR2 FYNNEI. This CDR3 is 14 amino acids long. V lost 7 bases and J lost 0, with 9 bases in between. The CDR3 reads CASILLANTGELFF. CDR3 DNA sequence: TGTGCCAGCATACTGCTGGCGAACACCGGGGAGCTGTTTTTT.

J is TRBJ2-3 and V is TRBV29-1, with D unclear. Germline CDR1 is SQVTM and CDR2 is ANQGSEA. The CDR3 covers 13 residues. DNA for the CDR3: TGCAGTATCCGTTTTTTCCCTGCAGATACGCAGTATTTT. Amino acid sequence: CSIRFFPADTQYF.

The chain is built from TRBV19 and TRBJ1-2, with unresolved D. Germline CDR1 is LNHDA and CDR2 is SQIVND (reference sequence). CDR3 length: 12 residues. V lost 6 bases to trimming and J lost 2 bases, with 7 bases between them. This CDR3 is CASSARNYGYTF. CDR3 coding DNA: TGTGCCAGTAGCGCGCGCAACTATGGCTACACCTTC.

V is TRBV18 and J is TRBJ1-2; a possible D gene is TRBD1 (6 bases). The CDR3 is 14 residues long. The V and J ends lost 5 bases and 4 bases respectively, with 14 bases between them. Germline CDR1 is KGHSH and CDR2 is LQKENI. The CDR3 coding sequence is TGTGCCAGCTCAACCTCAGGGGAAGTCTATGGCTACACCTTC. It is translated as CASSTSGEVYGYTF.

This chain's CDR3 is CASSSGGQGVYEQYF. In DNA form, the CDR3 reads TGTGCCAGCAGTTCGGGGGGACAGGGTGTGTACGAGCAGTACTTC. The chain links TRBV28 to TRBJ2-7; 9 positions match TRBD1. From germline, CDR1 is MDHEN and CDR2 SYDVKM. V lost 4 bases and J lost 4; bases outside the gene matches: 8. The CDR3 is made up of 15 amino acids.

This clone has a single count. The CDR3 DNA follows: TGTGCCAGTACGACCGGGACAGGGGGCAATTCACCCCTCCACTTT. This encodes CASTTGTGGNSPLHF. This chain joins TRBV19 and TRBJ1-6, with 12 bases aligning to TRBD1. The ends lost 7 bases at V and 7 bases at J; junction bases unmatched: 5. CDR1 and CDR2 (germline): LNHDA, SQIVND (reference sequence). CDR3 size: 15 residues. The full variable domain, completed using reference TRBV19 and TRBJ1-6, is DGGITQSPKYLFRKEGQNVTLSCEQNLNHDAMYWYRQDPGQGLRLIYYSQIVNDFQKGDIAEGYSVSREKKESFPLTVTSAQKNPTAFYLCASTTGTGGNSPLHFGNGTRLTVT.

The J gene is TRBJ1-2, the V gene TRBV9; maybe TRBD1 (5 bases). There are 16 residues in the CDR3. Germline CDR1 SGDLS, CDR2 YYNGEE. V was trimmed by 0 bases and J by 0 bases, leaving 12 bases between them. CDR3 sequence: CASSVGGRGTNYGYTF. The CDR3 nucleotides are TGTGCCAGCAGCGTAGGCGGACGGGGGACTAACTATGGCTACACCTTC.

The rearrangement joins TRBV30 to TRBJ2-7; possible D gene TRBD1, 5 bases. This CDR3 spans 13 amino acids. The ends were cut back, 4 bases at V and 2 bases at J, with 12 bases in the middle. CDR1 GTSNPN and CDR2 SVGIG come from the germline V gene (reference sequence). As DNA, the CDR3 is TGTGCCTGGACTAGACAGAACCCCTACGAGCAGTACTTC. Protein: CAWTRQNPYEQYF.

The chain joins TRBV19 to TRBJ1-5, with D uncertain. V shed 6 bases and J shed 6 bases, with 15 bases lying between them. This CDR3 region has 14 residues. CDR1 is LNHDA, CDR2 SQIVND, per germline (reference sequence). The CDR3 DNA is TGTGCCAGTAGGTACAGCTCGTACGGTCAGCCCCAGCATTTT. Translated, it gives CASRYSSYGQPQHF.

The rearrangement uses TRBV5-4 and TRBJ1-4; D not certain. The V end lost 2 bases, the J end lost 6 bases, and 14 bases lay between the germline ends. Germline values: CDR1 SGHNT, CDR2 YYREEE (reference sequence). CDR3 length: 15 residues. Here the CDR3 DNA reads TGTGCCAGCAGCTTAGGCGGTTCCGGGTATGAAAAACTGTTTTTT. Translating gives CASSLGGSGYEKLFF.

This clone was found a few times. This chain connects TRBV10-3 to TRBJ1-2; no reliable D call. Germline V gene lookup returns CDR1 ENHRY and CDR2 SYGVKD. The ends were cut back, 8 bases at V and 0 bases at J, with 7 bases in the middle. The CDR3 extends over 12 amino acids. The CDR3 DNA reads TGTGCCATCCCTCAGGCTAACTATGGCTACACCTTC. The encoded protein is CAIPQANYGYTF.

The J gene is TRBJ2-1, the V gene TRBV28; weak D call: TRBD2 (5 bases). The CDR3 is made up of 16 amino acids. Germline CDR1 MDHEN, CDR2 SYDVKM. V was cut by 5 bases and J by 5 bases, with 19 bases left in between. CDR3 region: CASSPVLEIEHNEQFF. As DNA, the CDR3 is TGTGCCAGCAGTCCGGTACTAGAAATTGAGCACAATGAGCAGTTCTTC.

J is TRBJ2-1 and V is TRBV7-3; no reliable D call. This CDR3 has 15 residues. Trimming cost V 4 bases and J 0 bases, with 10 bases left between them. Germline loops: CDR1 SGHTA, CDR2 FQGTGA. The CDR3 nucleotides are TGTGCCAGCAGCTCGTCGATTAGCTCCTACAATGAGCAGTTCTTC. It codes for CASSSSISSYNEQFF.

The V and J genes are TRBV6-1 and TRBJ1-1; D remains ambiguous. Germline V gene data show CDR1 as MNHNS and CDR2 as SASEGT. Between the trimmed V and J ends, which lost 7 bases and 4 bases, there was a span of 10 bases. This CDR3 comprises 12 residues. CDR3 nucleotide sequence: TGTGCCAGCATGCGGCGAACCACTGAAGCTTTCTTT. It specifies CASMRRTTEAFF.

V usage is TRBV10-2 and J usage is TRBJ1-6; weak D call: TRBD1 (5 bases). The germline V and J ends were trimmed by 5 bases and 7 bases, with 9 bases remaining between them. CDR3 length: 13 amino acids. Germline CDR1 WSHSY, CDR2 SAAADI. The CDR3 spells CASSPGLNSPLHF. DNA for the CDR3: TGCGCCAGCAGTCCGGGACTAAATTCACCCCTCCACTTT.